These 19 T cell receptor beta chains share one sample of origin, sequenced in a study of CD8+CD57+ T cells in acquired aplastic anemia. Profiles of TCR beta VDJ and CDR3 were generated from a genomic DNA template. TCRdb analysed the reads with MiXCR anew, one entry per CDR3 protein. The sample lists about 220,000 distinct CDR3 sequences, 34% occurring once. The source material was sorted CD4+, CD8+, or CD8+CD57+ T cells (not recorded which) from PBMCs. These receptors were collected from a human donor in good health, serving as a control.

The chain links TRBV10-1 to TRBJ2-5; D is unclear. The germline V and J ends were trimmed by 2 bases and 2 bases, with 0 bases remaining between them. This CDR3 is 11 amino acids long. Germline CDR1 reads WNHNN; CDR2 reads SYGVQD (reference sequence). The CDR3 nucleotides read TGCGCCAGCAGTGAGCAAGAGACCCAGTACTTC. Its protein product is CASSEQETQYF.

This clonotype has only a few counts. The V and J genes are TRBV20-1 and TRBJ2-5; D might be TRBD1 or TRBD2, each matching 5 bases. V lost 5 bases and J lost 5, with 15 bases in between. CDR3 length: 13 amino acids. CDR1 and CDR2 (germline): DFQATT, SNEGSKA (reference sequence). The CDR3 protein is CSAARGRDETQYF. The DNA for the CDR3 is TGCAGTGCTGCGAGGGGCCGGGATGAGACCCAGTACTTC.

This clonotype has at least ten counts. The rearrangement uses TRBV20-1 and TRBJ2-5; no definite D call. CDR1 and CDR2 from the germline V gene are DFQATT and SNEGSKA (reference sequence). V gave up 0 bases and J gave up 5 bases, with 10 bases separating them. The length of the CDR3 is 13 residues. This CDR3 is CSARDSTWETQYF. The CDR3 DNA is TGCAGTGCTAGAGATTCCACCTGGGAGACCCAGTACTTC.

This clonotype has more than one count but fewer than ten. V usage is TRBV7-2 and J usage is TRBJ2-5; D gene ambiguous. The V end was cut by 1 base, the J end by 5 bases, with 8 bases between. Germline V gene lookup returns CDR1 SGHTA and CDR2 FQGNSA. This CDR3 contains 13 residues. CDR3 sequence (DNA): TGTGCCAGCAGCTTAGGGGGTTACGAGACCCAGTACTTC. Translated: CASSLGGYETQYF.

Points on this clonotype: The junction does not match germline at one end; this may be a read error. This chain links TRBV7-8 with TRBJ2-5, with 9 bases fitting TRBD1. Germline V gene data show CDR1 as SGHVS and CDR2 as FQNEAQ. The CDR3 is 14 residues long. CDR3 residues: CAGSPRTGAETQYF. The CDR3 region has the DNA TGTGCCGGCAGCCCGAGGACAGGGGCAGAGACCCAGTACTTC.

Concerning this clonotype itself: A much larger clone differs from this one at a single base, so this may be a read error. The chain carries TRBV2 and TRBJ2-2; 7 nucleotides agree with TRBD1. This CDR3 comprises 14 residues. Germline V lookup: CDR1 SNHLY, CDR2 FYNNEI. CDR3 in DNA: TGTGCCGGCAGAGAGACAGGGAGAGCCGGGGAGCTGTTTTTT. This sequence encodes CAGRETGRAGELFF.

This clonotype was detected many times. CDR3 sequence reads: CASSQSADTQYF. In nucleotides, the CDR3 is TGTGCCAGCAGCCAATCAGCAGATACGCAGTATTTT. The chain carries TRBV14 and TRBJ2-3, with D unclear. V lost 2 bases and J lost 4, with 4 bases in between. CDR1 and CDR2 from the germline V gene are SGHDN and FVKESK. CDR3 length: 12 residues.

This clonotype appeared a few times. V and J are TRBV12-3 or TRBV12-4 and TRBJ1-4; D gene uncertain. The CDR3 is made up of 15 amino acids. V was pared by 1 base and J by 7 bases, with 13 bases between. CDR3 in amino acids: CASSLVAGLLEKLFF. DNA for the CDR3: TGTGCCAGCAGTTTAGTTGCAGGATTACTTGAAAAACTGTTTTTT.

This clonotype was observed many times. The chain uses TRBV5-1 and TRBJ2-1, with 7 bases identical to TRBD1. With 4 bases clipped from V and 5 bases from J, the junction kept 9 bases outside the gene matches. This CDR3 spans 15 amino acids. The germline CDR1 and CDR2 sequences are SGHRS and YFSETQ. The CDR3 coding sequence is TGCGCCAGCAGCGTAACAGGGGCACCCGACAATGAGCAGTTCTTC. It is translated as CASSVTGAPDNEQFF.

V usage is TRBV6-4 and J usage is TRBJ1-1, with D tentatively TRBD1 (6 bases). V dropped 6 bases and J dropped 0 bases, with 20 bases sitting between them. Germline values: CDR1 MRHNA, CDR2 SNTAGT. The CDR3 has 17 amino acids. This CDR3 is CASSVSAGANMNTEAFF. In DNA, the CDR3 is TGTGCCAGCAGCGTCTCTGCAGGGGCAAACATGAACACTGAAGCTTTCTTT.

This clonotype was seen many times. The gene calls are TRBV7-6 and TRBJ2-5, with D perhaps TRBD1 or TRBD2 (5 bases each). Germline loops: CDR1 SGHVS, CDR2 FNYEAQ. Trimming took off 5 bases at V and 14 bases at J, with 21 bases between the two ends. The CDR3 contains 13 residues. CDR3 in amino acids: CASSNGAFRGPYF. CDR3 nucleotides: TGTGCCAGCAGCAACGGGGCTTTTCGCGGGCCCTACTTC.

The V call is TRBV12-3 or TRBV12-4, the J call TRBJ2-6; tentative D call: TRBD1 (5 bases). Trimming shortened V by 5 bases and J by 2 bases, and 16 bases separated the two germline ends. The CDR3 is made up of 17 amino acids. CDR3 in amino acids: CASSGQGLVAGANVLTF. For the CDR3, the DNA is TGTGCCAGCAGTGGCCAGGGTCTGGTGGCTGGGGCCAACGTCCTGACTTTC.

The table lists this clonotype with many counts. The chain has TRBV27 and TRBJ2-7; D tentatively reads TRBD1 or TRBD2 (5 bases each). Germline assignment: CDR1 MNHEY and CDR2 SMNVEV (reference sequence). The ends were cut back, 5 bases at V and 9 bases at J, with 20 bases in the middle. This CDR3 comprises 14 residues. The CDR3: CASSPRNEGQGQYF. The CDR3, as DNA: TGTGCCAGCAGTCCCCGTAATGAGGGGCAAGGGCAGTACTTC.

The chain combines TRBV7-6 with TRBJ1-6; D not resolved. CDR3 size: 13 residues. Looked up from germline, CDR1 is SGHVS and CDR2 is FNYEAQ. The V end lost 5 bases, the J end lost 8 bases, and 10 bases lay between the germline ends. CDR3 in amino acids: CASSPRWDSPLHF. CDR3 nucleotide sequence: TGTGCCAGCAGCCCCCGATGGGATTCACCCCTCCACTTT.

The rearrangement links TRBV29-1 to TRBJ2-5; TRBD1 is a possible D gene (5 bases). This CDR3 is 14 amino acids long. Per the germline V gene, CDR1 is SQVTM and CDR2 is ANQGSEA. The V gene lost 6 bases and the J gene lost 2 bases, with 16 bases spanning the gap. CDR3 sequence (DNA): TGCAGCGTAAGATCAGGGCATCCACAAGAGACCCAGTACTTC. This translates into CSVRSGHPQETQYF.

This rearrangement joins TRBV4-2 to TRBJ1-4, with D uncertain. This CDR3 contains 12 residues. V lost 0 bases, J lost 8 bases, and 4 bases lay in between. Germline CDR1 and CDR2: LGHNA and YNFKEQ. The CDR3 coding sequence is TGTGCCAGCAGCCAAGAATACGAAAAACTGTTTTTT. Translated: CASSQEYEKLFF.

This clonotype was recorded at least ten times. The CDR3: CASSPSGDIYGYTF. The DNA for the CDR3 is TGTGCCAGCAGCCCCAGCGGGGACATCTATGGCTACACCTTC. The chain combines TRBV7-8 with TRBJ1-2; possible D gene TRBD1, 6 bases. Germline CDR1 SGHVS, CDR2 FQNEAQ. V gave up 5 bases and J gave up 4 bases, with 14 bases separating them. The CDR3 length is 14 residues.

This clonotype showed up many times. The rearrangement uses TRBV10-3 and TRBJ1-4; 7 nucleotides line up with TRBD1. The CDR3 spans 13 residues. The germline V gene has CDR1 ENHRY and CDR2 SYGVKD. V trimming: 7 bases; J trimming: 6 bases; junction bases outside the gene matches: 5. CDR3 DNA sequence: TGTGCCATCAAAAAGGGGACAGATGAAAAACTGTTTTTT. Translated: CAIKKGTDEKLFF.

The table lists this clonotype with many counts. V usage is TRBV15 and J usage is TRBJ2-7; 8 bases match TRBD2. The germline V gene has CDR1 LNHNV and CDR2 YYDKDF (reference sequence). The CDR3 covers 20 residues. V lost 3 bases to trimming and J lost 4 bases; unmatched junction nucleotides: 23. CDR3 coding DNA: TGTGCCACCAGCAGCCGAACCATCAGCGCGAGCGGGGGTGGAGGATACGAGCAGTACTTC. It codes for CATSSRTISASGGGGYEQYF. Together with reference TRBV15 and TRBJ2-7, the CDR3 gives the full variable domain: DAMVIQNPRYQVTQFGKPVTLSCSQTLNHNVMYWYQQKSSQAPKLLFHYYDKDFNNEADTPDNFQSRRPNTSFCFLDIRSPGLGDTAMYLCATSSRTISASGGGGYEQYFGPGTRLTVT.